These T cell receptor beta chains were read from a single sample in a study of T cell responses to AZD1222 COVID-19 vaccine. Data came from immunoSEQ multiplex PCR; TCRdb stores just in-frame clones and leaves some out. This table holds about 110,000 clones, 90% found once. Sequencing used peripheral blood, obtained 28 days after the second AZD1222 dose. The source of these receptors is an adult who received the AZD1222 COVID-19 vaccine. Each CDR3 is given with its conserved first and last residue. The order of the fields is V gene, clone size, D gene, J gene, CDR3 DNA, CDR3 protein. The D gene is left open where the match is weak. The listing skips clone size in some rows; elsewhere it reads once, few, many or a size class.

v_gene: TRBV7-2
abundance: .
d_gene: .
j_gene: TRBJ2-3
CDR3nt: TGTGCCAGCAGACCGGCGGGGGCTAGCACAGATACGCAGTATTTT
CDR3aa: CASRPAGASTDTQYF

v_gene: TRBV5-1
abundance: .
d_gene: TRBD1
j_gene: TRBJ1-4
CDR3nt: TGCGCCAGCTCGGACAGGGAGGCTAATGAAAAACTGTTTTTT
CDR3aa: CASSDREANEKLFF

v_gene: TRBV3-1/TRBV3-2
abundance: .
d_gene: .
j_gene: TRBJ2-7
CDR3nt: TGTGCCAGCAGAAACACAGGATCCTACGAGCAGTACTTC
CDR3aa: CASRNTGSYEQYF

v_gene: TRBV2
abundance: .
d_gene: TRBD1
j_gene: TRBJ2-1
CDR3nt: TGTGCCAGCAGCCCCCGCGACAGGGGGCTCGATGAGCAGTTCTTC
CDR3aa: CASSPRDRGLDEQFF

v_gene: TRBV11-2
abundance: .
d_gene: TRBD1
j_gene: TRBJ2-7
CDR3nt: TGTGCCAGCATGGGACAGACCTACGAGCAGTACTTC
CDR3aa: CASMGQTYEQYF

v_gene: TRBV7-9
abundance: .
d_gene: .
j_gene: TRBJ1-3
CDR3nt: TGTGCCAGCAGCCCGACAGGTTACTCTGGAAACACCATATATTTT
CDR3aa: CASSPTGYSGNTIYF

v_gene: TRBV15
abundance: .
d_gene: TRBD2
j_gene: TRBJ2-3
CDR3nt: TGTGCCACCAGCAGATCCTCGGGGGGAAATACAAACACAGATACGCAGTATTTT
CDR3aa: CATSRSSGGNTNTDTQYF

v_gene: TRBV5-1
abundance: .
d_gene: .
j_gene: TRBJ2-5
CDR3nt: TGCGCCAGCAGCCCCCCTGGTGGGGAGACCCAGTACTTC
CDR3aa: CASSPPGGETQYF

v_gene: TRBV3-1/TRBV3-2
abundance: .
d_gene: .
j_gene: TRBJ2-1
CDR3nt: TGTGCCAGCAGCCAAGTGCCCAGGGCCGAGAATGAGCAGTTCTTC
CDR3aa: CASSQVPRAENEQFF

v_gene: TRBV27
abundance: .
d_gene: .
j_gene: TRBJ1-6
CDR3nt: TGTGCCAGCAGGGGAGAGGGATTGATTTTTAATTCACCCCTCCACTTT
CDR3aa: CASRGEGLIFNSPLHF

v_gene: TRBV11-2
abundance: .
d_gene: .
j_gene: TRBJ2-7
CDR3nt: TGTGCCAGCAGCCCTCTCTCGTCGGTCATAAGCGAGCAGTACTTC
CDR3aa: CASSPLSSVISEQYF

v_gene: TRBV4-1
abundance: .
d_gene: TRBD1
j_gene: TRBJ2-2
CDR3nt: TGCGCCAGCAGCCAAGTCGGGACAGTCTTTGAGACCGGGGAGCTGTTTTTT
CDR3aa: CASSQVGTVFETGELFF

v_gene: TRBV9
abundance: .
d_gene: TRBD2
j_gene: TRBJ2-3
CDR3nt: TGTGCCAGCAGCGTTGGGACTAACACAGATACGCAGTATTTT
CDR3aa: CASSVGTNTDTQYF

v_gene: TRBV3-1/TRBV3-2
abundance: .
d_gene: TRBD1
j_gene: TRBJ1-1
CDR3nt: TGTGCCAGCAGCCCTCGGGACAGCCAGAACACTGAAGCTTTCTTT
CDR3aa: CASSPRDSQNTEAFF

v_gene: TRBV6-5
abundance: .
d_gene: .
j_gene: TRBJ1-6
CDR3nt: TGTGCCAGCAGCCCCAGGGGATCCTATAATTCACCCCTCCACTTT
CDR3aa: CASSPRGSYNSPLHF

v_gene: TRBV28
abundance: .
d_gene: TRBD1
j_gene: TRBJ2-2
CDR3nt: TGTGCCAGCAGAACCCCGGGACAGGGTACCGGGGAGCTGTTTTTT
CDR3aa: CASRTPGQGTGELFF

v_gene: TRBV2
abundance: .
d_gene: .
j_gene: TRBJ2-6
CDR3nt: TGTGCCAGCAGTCGGGACTCAAGCTCTGGGGCCAACGTCCTGACTTTC
CDR3aa: CASSRDSSSGANVLTF

v_gene: TRBV18
abundance: few
d_gene: .
j_gene: TRBJ2-3
CDR3nt: TGTGCCAGCTCACTTATAGCGGCAGATACGCAGTATTTT
CDR3aa: CASSLIAADTQYF

v_gene: TRBV6-5
abundance: once
d_gene: .
j_gene: TRBJ2-2
CDR3nt: TGTGCCAGCAGTTACGGCGCGGGGTTCGTAGGGGAGCTGTTTTTT
CDR3aa: CASSYGAGFVGELFF

v_gene: TRBV12-5
abundance: once
d_gene: .
j_gene: TRBJ2-2
CDR3nt: TGTGCTAGTGGCCTGCACAGCAACACCGGGGAGCTGTTTTTT
CDR3aa: CASGLHSNTGELFF

v_gene: TRBV29-1
abundance: .
d_gene: TRBD2
j_gene: TRBJ2-7
CDR3nt: TGCAGCGTTGGGACTAGGCTTTCCTACGAGCAGTACTTC
CDR3aa: CSVGTRLSYEQYF

v_gene: TRBV7-9
abundance: .
d_gene: TRBD1
j_gene: TRBJ1-2
CDR3nt: TGTGCCAGCAGCGCAGGGGGCGGAGGCTACACCTTC
CDR3aa: CASSAGGGGYTF

v_gene: TRBV5-1
abundance: .
d_gene: TRBD1
j_gene: TRBJ1-2
CDR3nt: TGCGCCAGCAGCTCCCACAGGGGAGGCAACTATGGCTACACCTTC
CDR3aa: CASSSHRGGNYGYTF

v_gene: TRBV5-6
abundance: .
d_gene: .
j_gene: TRBJ2-7
CDR3nt: TGTGCCAGCAGCCCGCCCACAGGGTCCTACGAGCAGTACTTC
CDR3aa: CASSPPTGSYEQYF

v_gene: TRBV30
abundance: .
d_gene: TRBD1
j_gene: TRBJ1-2
CDR3nt: TGTGCCTGGAGTGTTGGAGGGGGCGGTGGCTACACCTTC
CDR3aa: CAWSVGGGGGYTF

v_gene: TRBV5-1
abundance: .
d_gene: .
j_gene: TRBJ1-5
CDR3nt: TGCGCCAGCAGCTTGGAGCCGTATAGCAATCAGCCCCAGCATTTT
CDR3aa: CASSLEPYSNQPQHF

v_gene: TRBV7-2
abundance: .
d_gene: TRBD1
j_gene: TRBJ1-3
CDR3nt: TGTGCCAGCAGCTCGGACAGGAGCTCTGGAAACACCATATATTTT
CDR3aa: CASSSDRSSGNTIYF

v_gene: TRBV5-1
abundance: .
d_gene: .
j_gene: TRBJ2-7
CDR3nt: TGCGCCAGCGCCCCGGGACATAGCTACGAGCAGTACTTC
CDR3aa: CASAPGHSYEQYF

v_gene: TRBV11-3
abundance: .
d_gene: .
j_gene: TRBJ2-3
CDR3nt: TGTGCCAGCAGCTTCGCGGCGACAGGTCCCGCCACAGATACGCAGTATTTT
CDR3aa: CASSFAATGPATDTQYF

v_gene: TRBV24-1
abundance: .
d_gene: .
j_gene: TRBJ2-1
CDR3nt: TGTGCCTTGGGCGGAGAGCAGTTCTTC
CDR3aa: CALGGEQFF

v_gene: TRBV4-3
abundance: .
d_gene: TRBD1
j_gene: TRBJ2-2
CDR3nt: TGCGCCAGCAGCCCAAACCTTCAGGGGGCTATCCCCGGGGAGCTGTTTTTT
CDR3aa: CASSPNLQGAIPGELFF

v_gene: TRBV11-2
abundance: .
d_gene: TRBD1
j_gene: TRBJ1-2
CDR3nt: TGTGCCAGCAGCTACGGGACAGACTATGGCTACACCTTC
CDR3aa: CASSYGTDYGYTF

v_gene: TRBV7-2
abundance: .
d_gene: .
j_gene: TRBJ1-2
CDR3nt: TGTGCCAGCAGCGGCCGGGGACGGGACTATGGCTACACCTTC
CDR3aa: CASSGRGRDYGYTF